This T cell receptor beta chain was sequenced during a study of T-cell reconstitution after alpha-beta-depleted transplantation in children. Trimming shortened V by 5 bases and J by 0 bases, and 17 bases separated the two germline ends. The CDR3 runs to 17 residues. Germline CDR1 MNHEY, CDR2 SVGEGT. Unique molecular identifiers were built into the TCRbeta library. Each CDR3 protein is one row after TCRdb ran MiXCR on the PCR reads. The sample carries around 71,000 distinct CDR3 sequences, more than 5.5% recorded once. The chain employs TRBV6-2 or TRBV6-3 and TRBJ1-5; D gene uncertain. This sequence was found in a human donor who donated a stem cell graft to a child with acute lymphoblastic leukemia. Specimen: PBMCs from the stem cell graft donor, collected from the stem cell graft. CDR3 in amino acids: CASSQQRMRNSNQPQHF. DNA for the CDR3: TGTGCCAGCAGTCAACAGAGAATGAGAAATAGCAATCAGCCCCAGCATTTT.